The 19 T cell receptor beta chains below all came from one sample that was sequenced in a study of T cells in Graves' hyperthyroidism and ophthalmopathy. Authors of the study amplified TCR beta CDR3 regions from RNA transcripts. First-round RT-PCR of the TCR CDR3 relied on the HTBI primer set. In TCRdb, the multiplex PCR reads were re-called with MiXCR into one record per CDR3 protein. The repertoire holds about 410,000 distinct CDR3 sequences, over 12% seen once, with less than 15% in the top ten. The sequenced material came from blood. All receptors derive from a man younger than 35 with Graves' ophthalmopathy.

Many counts were recorded for this clonotype. The CDR3 DNA reads TGTGCCTGGAGTGGAGGGTGGGAGAACTATGGCTACACCTTC. Encoded protein: CAWSGGWENYGYTF. The rearrangement links TRBV30 to TRBJ1-2; D unclear. Germline CDR1 GTSNPN, CDR2 SVGIG (reference sequence). CDR3 size: 14 residues. Deletions cut 1 base from V and 2 bases from J, with 11 bases between.

This clonotype was seen many times. CDR3 in amino acids: CASIGGQGARAAFF. DNA for the CDR3: TGTGCCAGCATCGGAGGGCAGGGGGCGCGAGCAGCTTTCTTT. The chain links TRBV2 to TRBJ1-1; 8 bases fit TRBD1. The V segment lost 7 bases and the J segment 10 bases; nucleotides outside the gene matches: 14. Germline-derived CDR1 and CDR2 are SNHLY and FYNNEI. The CDR3 runs 14 residues.

This clonotype occurred many times. The rearrangement uses TRBV24-1 and TRBJ2-3; tentatively, D is TRBD2 (5 bases). Looked up from germline, CDR1 is KGHDR and CDR2 is SFDVKD. The CDR3 consists of 14 residues. Trimming stripped 4 bases from V and 4 bases from J, with 11 bases between. The CDR3 nucleotides read TGTGCCACCAGTGACCCGACTACATCAGATACGCAGTATTTT. The encoded protein is CATSDPTTSDTQYF.

V is TRBV11-2 and J is TRBJ2-7, with 10 bases matching TRBD1. The ends lost 4 bases at V and 5 bases at J; junction bases unmatched: 5. This CDR3 comprises 14 residues. The germline V gene has CDR1 SGHAT and CDR2 FQNNGV. CDR3 in amino acids: CASSSGQGGNEQYF. The CDR3 DNA reads as TGTGCCAGCAGCTCCGGACAGGGGGGCAACGAGCAGTACTTC.

The CDR3 is CASSQASGVPYNEQFF. As DNA, the CDR3 is TGCGCCAGCAGCCAAGCTAGCGGAGTGCCCTACAATGAGCAGTTCTTC. The chain is built from TRBV4-1 and TRBJ2-1, with 7 bases identical to TRBD2. This CDR3 contains 16 residues. Germline loops: CDR1 MGHRA, CDR2 YSYEKL. Losses at the gene ends were 1 base for V and 2 bases for J; bases not matched to a gene: 5.

This clonotype showed up many times. The chain recombines TRBV20-1 with TRBJ2-5; 10 positions match TRBD2. Germline V gene lookup returns CDR1 DFQATT and CDR2 SNEGSKA (reference sequence). V lost 5 bases, J lost 2 bases, and 2 bases stayed unmatched. CDR3 size: 13 residues. Written as DNA, the CDR3 is TGCAGTGCTCTTAGCGGGGGGCAAGAGACCCAGTACTTC. Protein sequence: CSALSGGQETQYF.

This clonotype was observed many times. The chain recombines TRBV10-3 with TRBJ2-7, with 11 bases lining up with TRBD1. Trimming cost V 6 bases and J 3 bases; bases outside gene matches: 4. The germline V gene has CDR1 ENHRY and CDR2 SYGVKD. The CDR3 length is 14 residues. The CDR3, as DNA: TGTGCCATCAGACCGGGACAGGGGGACTACGAGCAGTACTTC. Its protein product is CAIRPGQGDYEQYF.

As to this clonotype: A much bigger clone sits one base away, suggesting this may be a read error. The DNA of the CDR3 is TGCAGTGCTAGGACCCCGGGGCTAGCGCGCTCCTACGAGCAGTTCTTC. It is translated as CSARTPGLARSYEQFF. The V call is TRBV20-1, the J call TRBJ2-7, with D possibly being TRBD2 (6 bases). The closer fit of TRBJ2-1 to the DNA end suggests the J call may be wrong. Looked up from germline, CDR1 is DFQATT and CDR2 is SNEGSKA (reference sequence). The CDR3 totals 16 residues.

About this clonotype itself: Just one base apart from a much larger clone, this may be a read error. The chain joins TRBV25-1 to TRBJ2-1; weak D call: TRBD1 (6 bases). The CDR3 spans 14 residues. CDR1 and CDR2 (germline): MGHDK, SYGVNS. Trimming cost V 7 bases and J 10 bases, with 20 bases left between them. CDR3 in amino acids: CASNWAGRGYEQFF. CDR3 DNA sequence: TGTGCCAGCAACTGGGCCGGCAGGGGCTACGAGCAGTTCTTC.

This clonotype was recorded at least ten times. The V and J genes are TRBV2 and TRBJ2-1; possibly TRBD2 for D (6 bases). Deletions cut 11 bases from V and 0 bases from J, with 17 bases between. The CDR3 length is 15 residues. CDR1 is SNHLY and CDR2 is FYNNEI in the germline V gene. The CDR3 region has the DNA TGTGCCGGTACACATCGGGAGAGCTCCTACAATGAGCAGTTCTTC. Encoded protein: CAGTHRESSYNEQFF.

The chain has TRBV6-5 and TRBJ1-1, with D uncertain. Germline V gene sequence: CDR1 MNHEY, CDR2 SVGAGI. The ends were cut back, 0 bases at V and 4 bases at J, with 9 bases in the middle. This CDR3 is 14 amino acids long. The CDR3 coding sequence is TGTGCCAGCAGTTACTCGGGCGCGGGCACTGAAGCTTTCTTT. It translates to CASSYSGAGTEAFF.

This clonotype occurred many times. The chain employs TRBV7-9 and TRBJ2-3, with TRBD1 matching 7 bases. CDR3 length equals 14 residues. V lost 5 bases, J lost 4 bases, and 6 bases stayed unmatched. Germline V gene data show CDR1 as SEHNR and CDR2 as FQNEAQ (reference sequence). The CDR3 nucleotides read TGTGCCAGCAGCCTTCGACAGGGAGCAGATACGCAGTATTTT. Translation: CASSLRQGADTQYF.

This clonotype has more than one count but fewer than ten. V usage is TRBV7-9 and J usage is TRBJ1-1; D not resolved. This CDR3 is 15 amino acids long. CDR1 and CDR2 (germline): SEHNR, FQNEAQ (reference sequence). V was clipped by 4 bases and J by 4 bases, with 16 bases between them. CDR3 protein: CASSSGALGVTEAFF. The CDR3 nucleotides are TGTGCCAGCAGCTCAGGAGCTCTGGGTGTCACTGAAGCTTTCTTT.

This clonotype was counted only a few times. The rearrangement joins TRBV4-2 to TRBJ2-3; D might be TRBD2 (5 bases). V dropped 0 bases and J dropped 6 bases, with 19 bases sitting between them. Germline V lookup: CDR1 LGHNA, CDR2 YNFKEQ. The CDR3 covers 17 residues. The CDR3, as DNA: TGTGCCAGCAGCCAAGATCGGCTAGCAACTTTGTCCGATACGCAGTATTTT. It codes for CASSQDRLATLSDTQYF.

This clonotype was recorded many times. The chain combines TRBV27 with TRBJ2-4, with D unresolved. Between the trimmed V and J ends, which lost 5 bases and 1 base, there was a span of 15 bases. The CDR3 runs 16 residues. The germline gives CDR1 MNHEY, CDR2 SMNVEV (reference sequence). The CDR3 sequence: CASSPTAIGAKNIQYF. In nucleotides, the CDR3 is TGTGCCAGCAGTCCAACAGCGATTGGGGCCAAAAACATTCAGTACTTC.

This clonotype was picked up a small number of times. This chain joins TRBV7-3 and TRBJ2-1; 7 bases line up with TRBD2. With 0 bases clipped from V and 7 bases from J, the junction kept 3 bases outside the gene matches. The CDR3 has 14 amino acids. From germline, CDR1 is SGHTA and CDR2 FQGTGA. CDR3 protein: CASSLTGGSNEQFF. In DNA form, the CDR3 reads TGTGCCAGCAGCTTAACGGGAGGGAGTAATGAGCAGTTCTTC. The full variable domain, in which reference TRBV7-3 and TRBJ2-1 provide the parts outside the CDR3, is GAGVSQTPSNKVTEKGKYVELRCDPISGHTALYWYRQSLGQGPEFLIYFQGTGAADDSGLPNDRFFAVRPEGSVSTLKIQRTERGDSAVYLCASSLTGGSNEQFFGPGTRLTVL.

This clonotype turned up a few times. The V call is TRBV7-2, the J call TRBJ2-5; possible D gene TRBD2, 7 bases. CDR3 length equals 17 residues. Deletions cut 6 bases from V and 2 bases from J, with 22 bases between. CDR1 and CDR2 (germline): SGHTA, FQGNSA. CDR3 in DNA: TGTGCCAGCAGTGACGGTGGGGGGGCCATACCTCAAGAGACCCAGTACTTC. This translates into CASSDGGGAIPQETQYF.

This clonotype was detected ten times or more. The chain employs TRBV7-8 and TRBJ1-2; no clear D gene. V lost 3 bases and J lost 3, with 8 bases in between. The CDR3 covers 13 residues. CDR1 and CDR2 from the germline V gene are SGHVS and FQNEAQ. The CDR3 sequence: CASSLGRDYGYTF. The CDR3 DNA reads as TGTGCCAGCAGCTTGGGTAGGGACTATGGCTACACCTTC.

This clonotype was detected many times. The chain links TRBV11-2 to TRBJ2-7; 9 bases are shared with TRBD1. The CDR3 runs 15 residues. Germline lookup yields CDR1 SGHAT and CDR2 FQNNGV. V gave up 0 bases and J gave up 6 bases; unmatched junction bases: 6. CDR3: CASSLEFGQGIEQYF. The CDR3 region has the DNA TGTGCCAGCAGCTTAGAATTTGGACAGGGGATCGAGCAGTACTTC.